This T cell receptor (beta chain) was documented in a study of shared clonotypes between healthy human individuals. Findings of the study overall: Donor scarcity curtailed the genetic and exposure-history diversity represented herein. Despite large depth, sorted-subset datasets appeared incompletely sequenced. Across subsets, estimated richness was generally greater for naive than for memory populations.

Assay used: immunoSEQ multiplex PCR; TCRdb lists only in-frame clones, some missing. The data show roughly 2.6 million clones, 90% to 95% seen once. This clone was counted only a few times. Its matching antigen is unknown. Distinct nucleotide sequences in the sample also encode this CDR3. Investigators divided CD4+ cells into CD45RA+ naive and CD45RA-negative memory subsets. This CDR3 spans 13 amino acids. The V gene's germline CDR1 is KGHSH and CDR2 LQKENI. The ends lost 3 bases at V and 4 bases at J; junction bases unmatched: 2. The origin of this receptor is a man in his late teens or twenties in good health. The chain is built from TRBV18 and TRBJ1-2; 7 bases align to TRBD1. Sample: naive CD4+ T cells sorted from blood. Specified subset: CD45RA+ positively selected. The CDR3 DNA is TGTGCCAGCTCACCTTCAGGGGGCTATGGCTACACCTTC. Amino acids: CASSPSGGYGYTF.